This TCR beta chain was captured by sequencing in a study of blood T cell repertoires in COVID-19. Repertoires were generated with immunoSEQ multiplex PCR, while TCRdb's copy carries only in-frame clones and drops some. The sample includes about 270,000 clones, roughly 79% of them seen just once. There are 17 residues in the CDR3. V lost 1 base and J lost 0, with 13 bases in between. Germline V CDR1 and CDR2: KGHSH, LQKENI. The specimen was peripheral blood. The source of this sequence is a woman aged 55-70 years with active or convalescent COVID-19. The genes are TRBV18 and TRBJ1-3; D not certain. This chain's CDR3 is CASSPRGGSLSGNTIYF. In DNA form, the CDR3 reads TGTGCCAGCTCACCACGCGGTGGCAGCCTCTCTGGAAACACCATATATTTT. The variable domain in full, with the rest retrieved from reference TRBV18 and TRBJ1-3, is NAGVMQNPRHLVRRRGQEARLRCSPMKGHSHVYWYRQLPEEGLKFMVYLQKENIIDESGMPKERFSAEFPKEGPSILRIQQVVRGDSAAYFCASSPRGGSLSGNTIYFGEGSWLTVV.